The 4 T cell receptor beta chains below were found in one sample sequenced in a study of blood T cells in healthy people across ages. The authors ran a second PCR of about 6 to 11 cycles using a sample-barcoded 5' primer and a J-beta primer mix. TCRdb processed the 5' RACE reads anew with MiXCR; each CDR3 protein has one entry. This sample has about 630,000 distinct CDR3 sequences, with around 21% found just once. The sample taken for sequencing was blood. The receptors derive from a man between 65 and 79 years old in good health.

The chain couples TRBV20-1 to TRBJ2-2, with D perhaps matching TRBD1 or TRBD2 (5 bases each). CDR3 length equals 14 residues. Trimming removed 3 bases from V and 7 bases from J, with 15 bases in between. Germline CDR1 is DFQATT and CDR2 is SNEGSKA (reference sequence). Written as DNA, the CDR3 is TGCAGTGCTAGGGTTGAGGGACGGAGCGGGGAGCTGTTTTTT. As protein: CSARVEGRSGELFF.

The CDR3 DNA reads as TGTGCCAGCAGCTTAAGCGGGAGAACCACAGATACGCAGTATTTT. It codes for CASSLSGRTTDTQYF. The chain combines TRBV7-3 with TRBJ2-3; TRBD2 matches at 7 bases. Looked up from germline, CDR1 is SGHTA and CDR2 is FQGTGA. This CDR3 has 15 residues. The trim removed 1 base at V and 2 bases at J, leaving 3 bases unmatched.

This chain links TRBV20-1 with TRBJ2-5, with 9 bases lining up with TRBD2. This CDR3 has 15 amino acids. The junction had 10 bases not matched to a gene; V was cut back by 3 bases and J by 5 bases. CDR1 and CDR2 from the germline V gene are DFQATT and SNEGSKA (reference sequence). CDR3 protein: CSARINSGRRETQYF. CDR3 DNA sequence: TGCAGTGCTAGGATAAATAGCGGGAGACGGGAGACCCAGTACTTC.

V gene TRBV5-1 combines with J gene TRBJ2-3, with a possible D match to TRBD2 (6 bases). The CDR3 loop spans 15 amino acids. The germline gives CDR1 SGHRS, CDR2 YFSETQ. V was shortened by 2 bases and J by 4 bases, with 14 bases between the two germline ends. CDR3 DNA sequence: TGCGCCAGCAGCTTTCAGGGAAGCGGGCCAGATACGCAGTATTTT. Translated, it gives CASSFQGSGPDTQYF. Based on the CDR3 plus reference TRBV5-1 and TRBJ2-3, the full variable domain is KAGVTQTPRYLIKTRGQQVTLSCSPISGHRSVSWYQQTPGQGLQFLFEYFSETQRNKGNFPGRFSGRQFSNSRSEMNVSTLELGDSALYLCASSFQGSGPDTQYFGPGTRLTVL.